This TCR beta chain was recovered during a study of long-term antiretroviral therapy in people with HIV. Study conclusions and caveats: Controls had broader CDR3 length ranges than HIV repertoires did. Participants lacked recorded data on ART adherence, viral resistance or therapy changes. Transplant donor controls retained higher diversity, though diversity increased after ART.

Survey-level resolution applied to immunoSEQ assay v3.0. Only in-frame clones appear in the TCRdb table, and some are missing; sequencing was by immunoSEQ multiplex PCR. The table has approximately 24,000 clones, 81% seen once. A word on this clone: Antigen: not known.

HIV-positive participants all received treatment in the United States. There are 12 residues in the CDR3. Trimming cost V 4 bases and J 8 bases, with 9 bases left between them. From germline, CDR1 is SEHNR and CDR2 FQNEAQ (reference sequence). The source is a man aged 30-40 years with HIV. The specimen was unsorted PBMCs, collected 4.4 years after starting antiretroviral therapy. The chain is built from TRBV7-9 and TRBJ2-1, with D hard to call. CDR3 nucleotides: TGTGCCAGCAGCTCGGTGGGCTATGAGCAGTTCTTC. It encodes CASSSVGYEQFF.